This T cell receptor beta chain was recorded in a study of T-cell reconstitution after alpha-beta-depleted transplantation in children. The CDR3 extends over 14 amino acids. V dropped 3 bases and J dropped 3; count of bases not matched to a gene: 5. Germline CDR1 is DFQATT and CDR2 is SNEGSKA (reference sequence). The TCRbeta library was prepared with unique molecular identifiers. TCRdb recomputed calls from the PCR reads with MiXCR, one row per CDR3 protein. There are 600,000 to 700,000 distinct CDR3 sequences in the sample; roughly 17% occur only once, and 1.1% lies in the top ten. This clonotype was recorded at least ten times.

This receptor was identified in a human donor who donated a stem cell graft to a child with acute myeloid leukemia. The chain couples TRBV20-1 to TRBJ2-3; 8 nucleotides line up with TRBD2. The input for sequencing was PBMCs from the stem cell graft donor, taken from the stem cell graft. The DNA of the CDR3 is TGCAGTGCTAGTCAGGCGGGGGGAACAGATACGCAGTATTTT. This codes for CSASQAGGTDTQYF.